This entry features one T cell receptor beta chain sequence. Antigen specificity is unknown. This sample is drawn from a study of CD8 T cells in ankylosing spondylitis. Regarding the study as a whole: It appeared that ankylosing spondylitis blood was characterized by a TCR beta motif of about eight highly homologous variants. Clones tied to disease were said to be significantly enriched in matched ankylosing spondylitis synovial fluid.

TCRdb redid the calling of the 5' RACE reads with MiXCR, one entry per CDR3 protein. The sample shows a few hundred thousand distinct CDR3 sequences, around 17% of them seen only once. V was trimmed by 4 bases and J by 2 bases, leaving 10 bases between them. CDR1 and CDR2 from the germline V gene are LNHNV and YYDKDF (reference sequence). The CDR3 is 14 residues long. The sequence was collected from a male donor with ankylosing spondylitis. The V gene is TRBV15, the J gene TRBJ2-3; no reliable D call. The sample taken for sequencing was blood, either unsorted or a sorted T cell fraction (not recorded which). The CDR3 sequence is CATSTRTDTDTQYF. The CDR3 DNA is TGTGCCACCAGCACAAGGACGGACACAGATACGCAGTATTTT.